This TCR beta chain was found in a study of blood T cell repertoires in COVID-19. The V gene's germline CDR1 is SQVTM and CDR2 ANQGSEA. CDR3 size: 17 residues. Trimming took off 0 bases at V and 9 bases at J, with 21 bases between the two ends. Seattle's enrolled individuals joined amid active infection and were then monitored longitudinally. The method was immunoSEQ multiplex PCR; TCRdb's version includes in-frame clones alone and lacks a portion of them. The sample records 300,000 to 350,000 clones, 90% being singletons. The receptor comes from a woman under 40 with COVID-19, enrolled during active disease. The sample taken for sequencing was peripheral blood. The gene calls are TRBV29-1 and TRBJ1-6, with D perhaps TRBD1 (5 bases). In DNA, the CDR3 is TGCAGCGTTGAAGATCTTCGGGACTGGGCCTCGGGTTCACCCCTCCACTTT. Translating gives CSVEDLRDWASGSPLHF.